This entry is about one T cell receptor beta chain. These data originate in a study of blood T cell repertoires in COVID-19. Profiling relied on immunoSEQ multiplex PCR, and the TCRdb table lists in-frame clones only, not all of them. The sample includes about 480,000 clones, approximately 90% seen only once; the top ten take approximately 2%. The V gene's germline CDR1 is MNHNY and CDR2 SVGAGI (reference sequence). V lost 5 bases to trimming and J lost 2 bases; unmatched junction nucleotides: 9. The CDR3 sequence is 17 residues long. The receptor comes from a woman between 18 and 29 years old with acute COVID-19. This sequence joins TRBV6-6 and TRBJ2-7, with 13 bases lining up with TRBD2. The sequencing sample was made of PBMCs or T cells enriched from blood (not recorded which). As DNA, the CDR3 is TGTGCCAGCAGTCCACTAGCGGGGGGGCCATGGGCCTACGAGCAGTACTTC. This translates into CASSPLAGGPWAYEQYF.